This entry describes one T cell receptor beta chain. The antigen remains undetermined. These data originate in a study of blood T cells in healthy people across ages. Findings of the study overall: In long-lived donors, naive CD4+ cell counts and diversity exceeded those of aged donors. A roughly linear age-dependent decrease characterized TCR beta diversity per million T cells. Observed TCR beta diversity showed a strong correlation with the percentage of naive T cells as measured by flow cytometry.

CDR1 is MNHEY and CDR2 is SVGEGT in the germline V gene. The V gene end was trimmed by 5 bases and the J gene end by 5 bases; junction bases not matched to a gene: 6. CDR3 length: 13 amino acids. A second 7 to 11 cycle PCR used barcoded and J-beta primers. Each of the cDNA molecules was tagged by a template-switch adaptor with 12 random nucleotides. TCRdb processed the 5' RACE reads anew with MiXCR; each CDR3 protein has one entry. The table includes approximately 1.5 million distinct CDR3 sequences, around 36% detected once. This chain links TRBV6-2 or TRBV6-3 with TRBJ2-7, with 7 bases that match TRBD1. This TCR came from a woman in her 30s in good health. The specimen was blood. The CDR3 DNA reads TGTGCCAGCAGTCCTCCCCAGGGGGACGAGCAGTACTTC. It codes for CASSPPQGDEQYF.